This passage covers 27 T cell receptor beta chains from one sample sequenced in a study of regulatory T cells in long-lasting Graves disease. Time point of the sample: newly diagnosed GD, antithyroid drugs for less than 3 months. After RNA was extracted from PBMCs, the TCR library was made from it. Libraries of TCR beta came from iRepertoire HTBI primers plus Arm-PCR of CDR3 regions. Via MiXCR, TCRdb re-called the multiplex PCR reads, giving one row per CDR3 protein. The sample shows roughly 420,000 distinct CDR3 sequences, around 15% of them seen only once. This same sample was also part of a study on T cells in Graves' hyperthyroidism and ophthalmopathy.

Sequenced material: peripheral blood mononuclear cells (PBMCs), taken at new diagnosis, from a patient treated with antithyroid drugs. The source is a woman aged 18-29 years with Graves disease.

This clonotype was detected many times. The chain combines TRBV4-1 with TRBJ1-1, with D unclear. This CDR3 spans 13 amino acids. The germline CDR1 and CDR2 sequences are MGHRA and YSYEKL. The V end lost 4 bases, the J end lost 1 base, and 7 bases lay between the germline ends. The CDR3 coding sequence is TGCGCCAGCAGCCGAAAAGAGAACACTGAAGCTTTCTTT. Amino acid sequence: CASSRKENTEAFF.

This clonotype occurred a few times. This chain joins TRBV30 and TRBJ2-7; D might be TRBD2 (6 bases). The V and J ends lost 3 bases and 0 bases respectively, with 15 bases between them. The CDR3 covers 15 residues. CDR1 GTSNPN and CDR2 SVGIG come from the germline V gene (reference sequence). The CDR3 DNA is TGTGCCTGGAGCTTGGAGGGAGAGAGCTCCTACGAGCAGTACTTC. Its translation: CAWSLEGESSYEQYF.

The sample holds many counts of this clonotype. The V call is TRBV30, the J call TRBJ1-1, with TRBD1 matching 8 bases. The length of the CDR3 is 11 residues. V shed 7 bases, J shed 7 bases, and the junction held 5 bases outside the gene matches. Germline V gene sequence: CDR1 GTSNPN, CDR2 SVGIG (reference sequence). In DNA form, the CDR3 reads TGTGCCTCGGGACAGGAACATGAAGCTTTCTTT. Residues: CASGQEHEAFF.

The CDR3 region has the DNA TGTGCCAGCAGTTTACCAAAACCGGGACTAGCGAGGTACGAGCAGTACTTC. The encoded protein is CASSLPKPGLARYEQYF. The V call is TRBV6-5, the J call TRBJ2-7; 10 bases fit TRBD2. Germline trimming cut 4 bases from V and 4 bases from J; bases unmatched to any gene: 13. The germline V gene has CDR1 MNHEY and CDR2 SVGAGI. This CDR3 spans 17 amino acids.

The CDR3 reads CASRTGTFGNEQFF. The CDR3 DNA sequence: TGTGCCAGCAGGACAGGGACTTTCGGCAATGAGCAGTTCTTC. The rearrangement joins TRBV6-1 to TRBJ2-1; the D gene is possibly TRBD1 (7 bases). CDR1 and CDR2 (germline): MNHNS, SASEGT. V lost 6 bases and J lost 6, with 15 bases in between. This CDR3 has 14 residues.

The chain recombines TRBV7-3 with TRBJ2-2; D possibly corresponds to TRBD1 (6 bases). The V and J ends lost 6 bases and 5 bases respectively, with 10 bases between them. Looked up from germline, CDR1 is SGHTA and CDR2 is FQGTGA. This CDR3 is 13 amino acids long. This chain's CDR3 is CASSRDITGELFF. CDR3 nucleotide sequence: TGTGCCAGCAGTCGGGACATTACCGGGGAGCTGTTTTTT.

The chain recombines TRBV28 with TRBJ2-3; D is unresolved. Per germline, CDR1 MDHEN and CDR2 SYDVKM. Between the trimmed V and J ends, which lost 8 bases and 1 base, there was a span of 10 bases. The CDR3 is 13 residues long. CDR3 amino acids: CASLSLRTDTQYF. The CDR3 nucleotides read TGTGCCAGCTTATCCCTTCGCACAGATACGCAGTATTTT.

This clonotype was seen a few times. The chain couples TRBV5-1 to TRBJ2-3, with 8 bases lining up with TRBD1. After removal of 4 bases from V and 5 bases from J, the junction contained 9 bases not matched to a gene. The CDR3 consists of 15 residues. In germline, CDR1 is SGHRS, CDR2 YFSETQ. The CDR3 reads CASSPWTGWVDTQYF. In nucleotides, the CDR3 is TGCGCCAGCAGCCCTTGGACAGGGTGGGTAGATACGCAGTATTTT.

This clonotype was counted many times. This chain uses TRBV6-1 with TRBJ2-7; possible D gene TRBD1, 6 bases. The ends were cut back, 6 bases at V and 4 bases at J, with 19 bases in the middle. Germline CDR1 and CDR2: MNHNS and SASEGT. The CDR3 runs to 15 residues. Written as DNA, the CDR3 is TGTGCCAGCAGCCTTGAGCAGGGGACGCGGTACGAGCAGTACTTC. Translated, it gives CASSLEQGTRYEQYF.

The chain has TRBV4-3 and TRBJ2-1; D is possibly TRBD2 (6 bases). The CDR3 runs 14 residues. V was pared by 1 base and J by 6 bases, with 10 bases between. CDR1 and CDR2 (germline): LGHNA, YSLEER. The CDR3 protein is CASSQVEGLNEQFF. DNA of the CDR3: TGCGCCAGCAGCCAAGTGGAGGGGCTCAATGAGCAGTTCTTC.

This clonotype was observed at least ten times. The chain uses TRBV5-1 and TRBJ2-7, with 11 bases aligning to TRBD2. CDR1 SGHRS and CDR2 YFSETQ come from the germline V gene. Losses at the gene ends were 5 bases for V and 6 bases for J; bases not matched to a gene: 10. The CDR3 spans 15 residues. The CDR3 protein is CASSFSPGLAAEQYF. The CDR3 DNA sequence: TGCGCCAGCAGTTTTAGTCCGGGACTAGCGGCCGAGCAGTACTTC.

This clonotype was seen at least ten times. The J gene is TRBJ2-7, the V gene TRBV28; D unresolved. The germline CDR1 and CDR2 sequences are MDHEN and SYDVKM. This CDR3 has 14 amino acids. The V gene lost 5 bases and the J gene lost 2 bases, with 13 bases spanning the gap. The CDR3 DNA reads TGTGCCAGCAGTGGACGGTTGGGTCCCTACGAGCAGTACTTC. Encoded protein: CASSGRLGPYEQYF.

This clonotype occurred a few times. The chain employs TRBV9 and TRBJ2-3; D is ambiguous. The CDR3 consists of 14 residues. Trimming took 4 bases from V and 2 from J, leaving 11 bases between them. Germline V gives CDR1 SGDLS, CDR2 YYNGEE. As DNA, the CDR3 is TGTGCCAGCAGCAACCGACGGACCACAGATACGCAGTATTTT. Translated, it gives CASSNRRTTDTQYF.

This clonotype was seen many times. The rearrangement links TRBV11-3 to TRBJ1-2; D unclear. V lost 0 bases and J lost 4, with 3 bases in between. This CDR3 has 12 residues. Germline V lookup: CDR1 SGHNT, CDR2 YENEEA. CDR3: CASSLESYGYTF. In nucleotides, the CDR3 is TGTGCCAGCAGCTTAGAATCCTATGGCTACACCTTC. Full variable domain (missing parts from reference TRBV11-3 and TRBJ1-2): EAGVVQSPRYKIIEKKQPVAFWCNPISGHNTLYWYLQNLGQGPELLIRYENEEAVDDSQLPKDRFSAERLKGVDSTLKIQPAELGDSAVYLCASSLESYGYTFGSGTRLTVV.

On this clonotype: A much larger clone differs by one base, so this may be a read error. V and J are TRBV12-3 or TRBV12-4 and TRBJ2-1; perhaps TRBD2 as D (7 bases). This CDR3 has 16 residues. Trimming removed 2 bases at V and 6 bases at J, with 17 bases between. CDR3 residues: CASSLTHRRGGNEQFF. As DNA, the CDR3 is TGTGCCAGCAGTTTAACCCACCGGAGGGGGGGCAATGAGCAGTTCTTC.

In this sample, this clonotype turned up many times. J is TRBJ1-1 and V is TRBV27, with D unresolved. Trimming removed 0 bases from V and 3 bases from J, with 5 bases in between. The CDR3 runs to 13 residues. The germline gives CDR1 MNHEY, CDR2 SMNVEV (reference sequence). CDR3 sequence reads: CASSLSWDTEAFF. Written as DNA, the CDR3 is TGTGCCAGCAGTTTATCCTGGGACACTGAAGCTTTCTTT.

This clonotype was seen many times. This sequence joins TRBV7-2 and TRBJ1-5, with D perhaps TRBD1 (5 bases). Trimming cost V 5 bases and J 4 bases, with 12 bases left between them. The CDR3 loop spans 14 amino acids. Germline CDR1 and CDR2: SGHTA and FQGNSA. The CDR3 nucleotides read TGTGCCAGCAGCCTCCCCCAGGGAAATCAGCCCCAGCATTTT. Its translation is CASSLPQGNQPQHF.

With respect to this clonotype: One base away lies a much larger clone, so this may be a sequencing read error. The chain links TRBV11-2 to TRBJ1-2; D is ambiguous. V was pared by 10 bases and J by 2 bases, with 14 bases between. CDR3 size: 13 residues. Germline V lookup: CDR1 SGHAT, CDR2 FQNNGV. For the CDR3, the DNA is TGTGCCACCACCCTGGCACTAAACTATGGCTACACCTTC. Amino acids: CATTLALNYGYTF.

This clonotype was counted only a few times. The chain couples TRBV20-1 to TRBJ2-7, with 10 bases fitting TRBD2. V gave up 2 bases and J gave up 4 bases; unmatched junction bases: 20. Germline V gene lookup returns CDR1 DFQATT and CDR2 SNEGSKA (reference sequence). The CDR3 is made up of 19 amino acids. This CDR3 reads CSARYQGAQLAGPMYEQYF. CDR3 coding DNA: TGCAGTGCTAGATATCAGGGGGCGCAACTAGCGGGACCGATGTACGAGCAGTACTTC.

The chain has TRBV19 and TRBJ2-2; 9 bases are shared with TRBD1. The CDR3 loop spans 16 amino acids. Germline assignment: CDR1 LNHDA and CDR2 SQIVND (reference sequence). V lost 5 bases to trimming and J lost 4 bases; unmatched junction nucleotides: 8. CDR3 coding DNA: TGTGCCAGTAGTGCCACAGGGGGCACGGGCACCGGGGAGCTGTTTTTT. It encodes CASSATGGTGTGELFF.

The sample holds many counts of this clonotype. V usage is TRBV11-2 and J usage is TRBJ1-1, with 7 bases fitting TRBD1. Looked up from germline, CDR1 is SGHAT and CDR2 is FQNNGV. The length of the CDR3 is 13 residues. Losses at the gene ends were 5 bases for V and 6 bases for J; bases not matched to a gene: 6. The CDR3 region has the DNA TGTGCCAGCAGCCAACCAGGGGGGGCTGAAGCTTTCTTT. Protein product: CASSQPGGAEAFF.

The chain links TRBV5-1 to TRBJ1-1; no definite D call. CDR1 and CDR2 from the germline V gene are SGHRS and YFSETQ. Trimming removed 5 bases at V and 5 bases at J, with 10 bases between. This CDR3 is 12 amino acids long. The CDR3 protein is CASRSESTEAFF. The CDR3 DNA follows: TGCGCCAGCAGAAGTGAGTCGACTGAAGCTTTCTTT.

This clonotype was recorded at least ten times. The chain has TRBV12-3 or TRBV12-4 and TRBJ1-5, with 7 bases that match TRBD1. The CDR3 runs 15 residues. With V trimmed by 3 bases and J by 0 bases, 2 bases remained unmatched. CDR3 DNA: TGTGCCAGCAGTTTCCAGGGGGTTAGCAATCAGCCCCAGCATTTT. It specifies CASSFQGVSNQPQHF.

This clonotype was recorded many times. The chain carries TRBV5-1 and TRBJ2-7; TRBD1 aligns across 9 bases. The CDR3 spans 14 residues. In germline, CDR1 is SGHRS, CDR2 YFSETQ. V lost 4 bases and J lost 3; bases outside the gene matches: 5. The DNA of the CDR3 is TGCGCCAGCAGCACGGGACAGGGAGACTACGAGCAGTACTTC. Translating gives CASSTGQGDYEQYF.

This clonotype showed up just once. The chain joins TRBV7-9 to TRBJ2-7; the D is unclear. The CDR3 spans 15 residues. Trimming removed 1 base at V and 0 bases at J, with 10 bases between. The germline V gene has CDR1 SEHNR and CDR2 FQNEAQ (reference sequence). The DNA for the CDR3 is TGTGCCAGCAGCTTAGTACCAGCGAGCTCCTACGAGCAGTACTTC. This sequence encodes CASSLVPASSYEQYF.

This clonotype was observed a handful of times. The chain couples TRBV30 to TRBJ2-2, with D possibly TRBD2 on 5 matching bases. The germline V gene encodes CDR1 GTSNPN and CDR2 SVGIG (reference sequence). CDR3 length: 18 amino acids. V lost 3 bases, J lost 2 bases, and 22 bases lay in between. CDR3 DNA: TGTGCCTGGAGAAGAAGAGGGCTAGGATGGAGAAACACCGGGGAGCTGTTTTTT. Translation: CAWRRRGLGWRNTGELFF.

This clonotype was recorded many times. The chain is built from TRBV7-9 and TRBJ2-5; possible D gene TRBD2, 6 bases. The CDR3 covers 17 residues. Germline CDR1 is SEHNR and CDR2 is FQNEAQ (reference sequence). Trimming removed 3 bases at V and 1 base at J, with 18 bases between. This chain's CDR3 is CASSFAQTLASQETQYF. The DNA of the CDR3 is TGTGCCAGCAGCTTCGCACAAACGCTAGCGAGCCAAGAGACCCAGTACTTC.